This T cell receptor beta chain was sequenced during a study of blood T cell repertoires in COVID-19. Background on the study: Acute-phase and convalescent COVID-19 samples originated in the United States, Italy and Spain. PBMCs, B-cell-depleted T cells, or T cells provided the cDNA or gDNA that made up the material.

Authors' analysis steps: Amplifying reference gene primers gave estimates of nucleated cell counts. This table comes from immunoSEQ multiplex PCR, and its TCRdb copy is limited to in-frame clones, with some not included. Clone size and the V and J calls come from that table; the DNA yielded D and trimming. This repertoire shows about 200,000 clones, 80% found once; its top ten account for over 10%. Germline V CDR1 and CDR2: SGHVS, FQNEAQ. V lost 0 bases to trimming and J lost 10 bases; unmatched junction nucleotides: 8. The CDR3 length is 15 residues. The TCR comes from a human donor in a cohort sampled during active COVID-19. This chain links TRBV7-8 with TRBJ2-1; 8 bases agree with TRBD2. The sequenced material came from peripheral blood. Here the CDR3 DNA reads TGTGCCAGCAGCTTAGCGGGGCGGGAGGAGGAGGAGCAGTTCTTC. Translating gives CASSLAGREEEEQFF.